Each of the 30 T cell receptor beta chains below was sequenced from the same sample in a study of blood T cell repertoires in COVID-19. Measured with immunoSEQ multiplex PCR; TCRdb has only the in-frame clones, and not every one. There are nearly 110,000 clones in the sample; over 60% occur only once, and 4% to 4.5% lies in the top ten. The sample comprised peripheral blood. The receptors here all came from a man aged 65 to 85 with acute or convalescent COVID-19.

V and J are TRBV7-9 and TRBJ2-1; a weak D match, TRBD1 (5 bases). Germline V CDR1 and CDR2: SEHNR, FQNEAQ (reference sequence). This CDR3 contains 13 residues. Trimming took 4 bases from V and 10 from J, leaving 14 bases between them. CDR3 DNA: TGTGCCAGCAGCTCGACAGTCGGCAACGAGCAGTTCTTC. Amino acid sequence: CASSSTVGNEQFF.

This sequence joins TRBV12-3 or TRBV12-4 and TRBJ2-7; the match to TRBD1 covers 7 bases. V shed 5 bases, J shed 12 bases, and the junction held 13 bases outside the gene matches. The CDR3 contains 13 residues. The CDR3 is CASSATRTGPVYF. DNA for the CDR3: TGTGCCAGCAGTGCAACGAGGACAGGCCCAGTGTACTTC.

This clone appeared a few times. The V and J genes are TRBV5-8 and TRBJ1-3; no firm D call. V was pared by 2 bases and J by 0 bases, with 9 bases between. Per the germline V gene, CDR1 is SGHTS and CDR2 is YDEGEE. CDR3 length: 15 amino acids. DNA for the CDR3: TGTGCCAGCAGCTTAACAGACCACTCTGGAAACACCATATATTTT. Its protein is CASSLTDHSGNTIYF.

This chain joins TRBV6-5 and TRBJ1-1; tentative D call: TRBD1 (6 bases). V lost 6 bases to trimming and J lost 3 bases, with 11 bases between them. This CDR3 is built from 13 residues. From germline, CDR1 is MNHEY and CDR2 SVGAGI. CDR3 in DNA: TGTGCCAGCAGCCTCGACAGGTACACTGAAGCTTTCTTT. This codes for CASSLDRYTEAFF.

A single count supports this clone. The chain has TRBV25-1 and TRBJ1-2, with a tentative D call TRBD1 (6 bases). The CDR3 runs to 12 residues. V was trimmed by 9 bases and J by 4 bases, leaving 12 bases between them. CDR1 MGHDK and CDR2 SYGVNS come from the germline V gene. The CDR3 loop reads CASTGTLYGYTF. DNA for the CDR3: TGTGCCAGTACCGGGACACTCTATGGCTACACCTTC.

This clone showed up many times. The chain has TRBV7-2 and TRBJ2-1; 13 nucleotides agree with TRBD2. CDR3 length: 15 amino acids. The V gene's germline CDR1 is SGHTA and CDR2 FQGNSA. The trim removed 5 bases at V and 8 bases at J, leaving 6 bases unmatched. This CDR3 reads CASSLGLAGIDEQFF. The CDR3 nucleotides read TGTGCCAGCAGCCTGGGACTAGCGGGGATCGATGAGCAGTTCTTC.

By share, this clone ranks as medium-sized. The chain has TRBV5-4 and TRBJ2-3; TRBD2 matches at 14 bases. The V gene's germline CDR1 is SGHNT and CDR2 YYREEE (reference sequence). This CDR3 region has 17 residues. Unmatched junction bases numbered 4, after V lost 1 base and J lost 3 bases. CDR3 in DNA: TGTGCCAGCAGCTTGAGACTAGCGGGGGGGCCAACAGATACGCAGTATTTT. Residues: CASSLRLAGGPTDTQYF. The entire variable domain, with the rest obtained from reference TRBV5-4 and TRBJ2-3, is as follows: ETGVTQSPTHLIKTRGQQVTLRCSSQSGHNTVSWYQQALGQGPQFIFQYYREEENGRGNFPPRFSGLQFPNYSSELNVNALELDDSALYLCASSLRLAGGPTDTQYFGPGTRLTVL.

V gene TRBV2 combines with J gene TRBJ2-3, with D unclear. Per the germline V gene, CDR1 is SNHLY and CDR2 is FYNNEI. The CDR3 length is 12 residues. V gave up 2 bases and J gave up 6 bases, with 6 bases separating them. CDR3 DNA sequence: TGTGCCAGCAGTGAAAGCAGGGATACGCAGTATTTT. This codes for CASSESRDTQYF.

V is TRBV19 and J is TRBJ2-7; 9 bases align to TRBD1. Germline V gene lookup returns CDR1 LNHDA and CDR2 SQIVND (reference sequence). CDR3 length: 15 residues. J lost 2 bases, V lost 4 bases, and 6 bases had no gene match. In DNA, the CDR3 is TGTGCCAGTAGTACCAGGACAGGGGCTGCCTACGAGCAGTACTTC. Protein product: CASSTRTGAAYEQYF. Drawing the rest from reference TRBV19 and TRBJ2-7, the complete variable domain is DGGITQSPKYLFRKEGQNVTLSCEQNLNHDAMYWYRQDPGQGLRLIYYSQIVNDFQKGDIAEGYSVSREKKESFPLTVTSAQKNPTAFYLCASSTRTGAAYEQYFGPGTRLTVT.

In this sample, this clone turned up once. The V call is TRBV19, the J call TRBJ1-1, with D perhaps TRBD1 (6 bases). Germline values: CDR1 LNHDA, CDR2 SQIVND (reference sequence). The CDR3 covers 16 residues. The V end lost 4 bases, the J end lost 0 bases, and 15 bases lay between the germline ends. The CDR3 spells CASSTPSTGMNTEAFF. Written as DNA, the CDR3 is TGTGCCAGTAGTACCCCCTCGACAGGTATGAACACTGAAGCTTTCTTT.

This chain links TRBV4-1 with TRBJ1-2, with TRBD1 identical over 12 bases. The CDR3 covers 16 residues. The J segment lost 3 bases and the V segment lost 3 bases, leaving 5 bases of the junction unmatched. Germline CDR1 reads MGHRA; CDR2 reads YSYEKL. CDR3 in DNA: TGCGCCAGCAGCCAGGGACAGGGGGCCGTAGACTATGGCTACACCTTC. Translated: CASSQGQGAVDYGYTF.

This rearrangement joins TRBV5-8 to TRBJ2-1; weak D call: TRBD2 (6 bases). Germline V gene sequence: CDR1 SGHTS, CDR2 YDEGEE. The V end was cut by 3 bases, the J end by 0 bases, with 13 bases between. The length of the CDR3 is 16 residues. The CDR3 DNA reads as TGTGCCAGCAGCTCGGGCTCAGCGGGCTCCTACAATGAGCAGTTCTTC. This encodes CASSSGSAGSYNEQFF.

The rearrangement links TRBV2 to TRBJ2-1; D gene ambiguous. CDR1 and CDR2 from the germline V gene are SNHLY and FYNNEI. V lost 6 bases and J 16 bases, leaving 16 bases between the germline ends. The CDR3 is 11 residues long. CDR3 nucleotides: TGTGCCAGCAGAACGGAGCTCGATCGTTTCTTC. It encodes CASRTELDRFF.

The rearrangement links TRBV11-3 to TRBJ2-7; D possibly corresponds to TRBD2 (5 bases). The CDR3 is 14 amino acids. CDR1 is SGHNT and CDR2 is YENEEA in the germline V gene. The V end lost 1 base, the J end lost 3 bases, and 10 bases lay between the germline ends. CDR3 coding DNA: TGTGCCAGCAGCTTAGCCGGGGAAGTCTACGAGCAGTACTTC. This sequence encodes CASSLAGEVYEQYF.

This clone appeared a few times. The rearrangement joins TRBV5-8 to TRBJ1-2; no reliable D call. CDR1 and CDR2 from the germline V gene are SGHTS and YDEGEE. V was cut by 5 bases and J by 4 bases, with 12 bases left in between. CDR3 length equals 13 residues. The CDR3 sequence is CASSFSDFYGYTF. The CDR3 DNA reads TGTGCCAGCAGTTTCTCAGACTTCTATGGCTACACCTTC.

This clone was counted between two and nine times. The rearrangement uses TRBV9 and TRBJ1-2; 9 bases match TRBD1. Germline loops: CDR1 SGDLS, CDR2 YYNGEE. J lost 4 bases, V lost 2 bases, and 3 bases had no gene match. The CDR3 runs 14 residues. CDR3 loop: CASSVGQGFYGYTF. The CDR3 nucleotides are TGTGCCAGCAGCGTGGGACAGGGTTTCTATGGCTACACCTTC. Together with reference TRBV9 and TRBJ1-2, the CDR3 gives the full variable domain: DSGVTQTPKHLITATGQRVTLRCSPRSGDLSVYWYQQSLDQGLQFLIQYYNGEERAKGNILERFSAQQFPDLHSELNLSSLELGDSALYFCASSVGQGFYGYTFGSGTRLTVV.

The chain couples TRBV7-2 to TRBJ1-2, with D perhaps TRBD1 (6 bases). The length of the CDR3 is 13 residues. V dropped 1 base and J dropped 5 bases, with 8 bases sitting between them. Germline CDR1 reads SGHTA; CDR2 reads FQGNSA. As DNA, the CDR3 is TGTGCCAGCAGCTTAGAGAGGGGGTATGGCTACACCTTC. Translating it yields CASSLERGYGYTF.

This clone was found once. J is TRBJ2-5 and V is TRBV7-7, with a tentative D call TRBD1 (6 bases). CDR1 SSHAT and CDR2 FNYEAQ come from the germline V gene (reference sequence). The CDR3 totals 13 residues. Trimming stripped 5 bases from V and 5 bases from J, with 12 bases between. CDR3 sequence (DNA): TGTGCCAGCAGCATAACAGGGATGGAGACCCAGTACTTC. Residues: CASSITGMETQYF. Complete variable domain (other parts from reference TRBV7-7 and TRBJ2-5): GAGVSQSPRYKVTKRGQDVTLRCDPISSHATLYWYQQALGQGPEFLTYFNYEAQPDKSGLPSDRFSAERPEGSISTLTIQRTEQRDSAMYRCASSITGMETQYFGPGTRLLVL.

This rearrangement joins TRBV5-1 to TRBJ2-2; 7 bases map to TRBD1. Trimming cost V 0 bases and J 6 bases; bases outside gene matches: 5. The germline V gene encodes CDR1 SGHRS and CDR2 YFSETQ. The CDR3 extends over 15 amino acids. The CDR3: CASSLDYRGSGELFF. The CDR3 DNA is TGCGCCAGCAGCTTGGATTACAGGGGTTCCGGGGAGCTGTTTTTT.

The chain recombines TRBV6-2 or TRBV6-3 with TRBJ2-1, with 7 bases aligning to TRBD1. V shed 2 bases and J 6 bases; nucleotides not matched to a gene: 16. Germline V gene sequence: CDR1 MNHEY, CDR2 SVGEGT. The CDR3 spans 18 residues. The CDR3 loop is CASSYPLTGSTPFNEQFF. CDR3 in DNA: TGTGCCAGCAGTTACCCCCTGACAGGGTCAACCCCCTTCAATGAGCAGTTCTTC.

The rearrangement links TRBV27 to TRBJ1-5; D not certain. Germline values: CDR1 MNHEY, CDR2 SMNVEV (reference sequence). Trimming removed 0 bases at V and 0 bases at J, with 3 bases between. The CDR3 has 14 amino acids. The CDR3: CASSLSSSNQPQHF. CDR3 DNA: TGTGCCAGCAGTTTATCGAGTAGCAATCAGCCCCAGCATTTT.

The genes are TRBV11-2 and TRBJ1-4; tentatively, D is TRBD1 (6 bases). This CDR3 comprises 13 residues. Germline CDR1 and CDR2: SGHAT and FQNNGV. V was trimmed by 3 bases and J by 8 bases, leaving 10 bases between them. CDR3: CASSFLGGEKLFF. CDR3 in DNA: TGTGCCAGCAGCTTTTTAGGGGGAGAAAAACTGTTTTTT.

This clone has more than one count but fewer than ten. The chain joins TRBV6-1 to TRBJ1-3; D unclear. Trimming cost V 3 bases and J 4 bases, with 7 bases left between them. Germline loops: CDR1 MNHNS, CDR2 SASEGT. This CDR3 contains 13 residues. CDR3 bases: TGTGCCAGCAGTGACGGGAGAGGAAACACCATATATTTT. Residues: CASSDGRGNTIYF.

This clone turned up a few times. The genes are TRBV6-5 and TRBJ2-1; 11 nucleotides match TRBD2. This CDR3 has 14 amino acids. Unmatched junction bases numbered 11, after V lost 7 bases and J lost 12 bases. In germline, CDR1 is MNHEY, CDR2 SVGAGI. CDR3 sequence (DNA): TGTGCCAGCAATCCCGGGACTAGCGGTACAGGGCAGTTCTTC. It specifies CASNPGTSGTGQFF.

The genes are TRBV2 and TRBJ2-1; D is ambiguous. With 8 bases removed from V and 7 bases from J, the gap between germline ends came to 9 bases. The CDR3 is 11 residues long. Germline CDR1 SNHLY, CDR2 FYNNEI. This CDR3 reads CASGGRNEQFF. The CDR3 bases are TGTGCCAGCGGCGGTCGGAATGAGCAGTTCTTC.

The chain combines TRBV12-5 with TRBJ1-2, with D possibly being TRBD1 (6 bases). This CDR3 comprises 13 residues. Germline values: CDR1 LGHNT, CDR2 FRNRAP. Trimming cost V 8 bases and J 4 bases, with 14 bases left between them. The CDR3 protein is CASSQGLGYGYTF. The DNA for the CDR3 is TGTGCTAGTAGTCAGGGGCTCGGCTATGGCTACACCTTC. Looking up the rest from reference TRBV12-5 and TRBJ1-2 gives the full variable domain: DARVTQTPRHKVTEMGQEVTMRCQPILGHNTVFWYRQTMMQGLELLAYFRNRAPLDDSGMPKDRFSAEMPDATLATLKIQPSEPRDSAVYFCASSQGLGYGYTFGSGTRLTVV.

V gene TRBV3-1 (or the pseudogene TRBV3-2) combines with J gene TRBJ2-3, with D maybe TRBD2 (5 bases). In germline, CDR1 is LGHDT, CDR2 YNNKEL (reference sequence). V was cut by 0 bases and J by 8 bases, with 9 bases left in between. The CDR3 is made up of 13 amino acids. The CDR3 DNA is TGTGCCAGCAGCCAAGATGACTACAGTACGCAGTATTTT. Amino acids: CASSQDDYSTQYF.

Of note for this clone: This CDR3 is also generated by other DNA sequences in the sample. The chain uses TRBV11-3 and TRBJ2-1; TRBD2 is a possible D gene (5 bases). The CDR3 consists of 14 residues. CDR1 and CDR2 (germline): SGHNT, YENEEA. V gave up 4 bases and J gave up 2 bases, with 9 bases separating them. CDR3: CASSSSGTYNEQFF. The CDR3 DNA is TGTGCCAGCAGCTCCTCCGGGACCTACAATGAGCAGTTCTTC.

The rearrangement uses TRBV7-3 and TRBJ2-2, with 8 bases fitting TRBD2. The CDR3 contains 16 residues. Germline V gives CDR1 SGHTA, CDR2 FQGTGA. Trimming took 5 bases from V and 4 from J; bases not matched to a gene: 9. For the CDR3, the DNA is TGTGCCAGCAGCCGCGAGGCGGGGGGTTTCACCGGGGAGCTGTTTTTT. Protein product: CASSREAGGFTGELFF. The whole variable domain, filled in from reference TRBV7-3 and TRBJ2-2, reads GAGVSQTPSNKVTEKGKYVELRCDPISGHTALYWYRQSLGQGPEFLIYFQGTGAADDSGLPNDRFFAVRPEGSVSTLKIQRTERGDSAVYLCASSREAGGFTGELFFGEGSRLTVL.

The chain carries TRBV18 and TRBJ1-1; TRBD1 matches at 9 bases. There are 15 residues in the CDR3. CDR1 KGHSH and CDR2 LQKENI come from the germline V gene. V lost 4 bases, J lost 3 bases, and 6 bases stayed unmatched. The CDR3: CASSLRTGADTEAFF. CDR3 bases: TGTGCCAGCTCACTTAGGACAGGGGCGGACACTGAAGCTTTCTTT.